A single sample gave rise to the 30 T cell receptor beta chains below, sequenced in a study of regulatory T cells in long-lasting Graves disease. Both iRepertoire HTBI primers and Arm-PCR of CDR3 regions were used to build the TCR beta libraries. TCRdb ran MiXCR on the multiplex PCR reads and lists one entry per CDR3 protein. The data contain under 250,000 distinct CDR3 sequences, approximately 18% of them singletons. As for time point: newly diagnosed GD, antithyroid drugs for less than 3 months. Isolated PBMC RNA provided the starting material for the TCR library. These data were likewise used in another study, on T cells in Graves' hyperthyroidism and ophthalmopathy.

The starting material was peripheral blood mononuclear cells (PBMCs), obtained at new diagnosis, from a patient treated with antithyroid drugs. Receptor source: a woman under 40 with Graves disease.

This clonotype was seen at least ten times. The DNA for the CDR3 is TGTGCCAGCAGTTTATCTGGGGCGGGCAATCAGCCCCAGCATTTT. It is translated as CASSLSGAGNQPQHF. This rearrangement joins TRBV28 to TRBJ1-5; possible D gene TRBD1, 5 bases. The germline gives CDR1 MDHEN, CDR2 SYDVKM. This CDR3 region has 15 residues. Trimming took off 1 base at V and 2 bases at J, with 9 bases between the two ends.

The CDR3 DNA reads as TGTGCCAGCAGACTGGGCAGGGCGTACTCTGGGGCCAACGTCCTGACTTTC. Its protein product is CASRLGRAYSGANVLTF. The gene calls are TRBV5-6 and TRBJ2-6, with D perhaps matching TRBD1 (5 bases). Germline V gives CDR1 SGHDT, CDR2 YYEEEE. This CDR3 region has 17 residues. V was cut by 5 bases and J by 0 bases, with 15 bases left in between.

The chain has TRBV11-2 and TRBJ2-7; D is possibly TRBD2 (5 bases). Germline lookup yields CDR1 SGHAT and CDR2 FQNNGV. This CDR3 spans 15 amino acids. Between the trimmed V and J ends, which lost 1 base and 5 bases, there was a span of 15 bases. CDR3 nucleotide sequence: TGTGCCAGCAGCTTAGTAGGAGGCCACGGCGACGAGCAGTACTTC. Its protein is CASSLVGGHGDEQYF.

At least ten counts were recorded for this clonotype. The chain links TRBV11-2 to TRBJ1-2; 7 bases fit TRBD1. This CDR3 region has 14 residues. Germline CDR1 reads SGHAT; CDR2 reads FQNNGV. Trimming took 1 base from V and 8 from J; bases not matched to a gene: 7. This chain's CDR3 is CASSLVEGAEGYTF. DNA for the CDR3: TGTGCCAGCAGCTTAGTTGAGGGGGCGGAAGGCTACACCTTC.

This clonotype was observed at least ten times. This sequence joins TRBV3-1 and TRBJ1-4, with D hard to call. V lost 4 bases, J lost 0 bases, and 12 bases lay in between. CDR3 length: 16 residues. Germline-derived CDR1 and CDR2 are LGHDT and YNNKEL (reference sequence). CDR3 nucleotide sequence: TGTGCCAGCAGCCTTCGACTCAGAGCAACTAATGAAAAACTGTTTTTT. Its translation: CASSLRLRATNEKLFF.

Comments on this clonotype: A much more abundant neighbour one base away suggests this may be a read error. V gene TRBV6-1 combines with J gene TRBJ2-7, with 7 bases that match TRBD1. Germline V gene sequence: CDR1 MNHNS, CDR2 SASEGT. The CDR3 contains 15 residues. The CDR3 loop reads CAGSPQGDRDYEQYF. CDR3 sequence (DNA): TGTGCCGGCAGTCCCCAAGGAGACAGGGATTACGAGCAGTACTTC.

This clonotype showed up many times. The V and J genes are TRBV6-1 and TRBJ2-7; D not resolved. V lost 5 bases to trimming and J lost 0 bases, with 20 bases between them. This CDR3 comprises 17 residues. Looked up from germline, CDR1 is MNHNS and CDR2 is SASEGT. The CDR3 reads CASSPPWPSPVSYEQYF. The CDR3 DNA reads TGTGCCAGCAGTCCCCCATGGCCCAGCCCAGTCTCCTACGAGCAGTACTTC.

This clonotype was detected ten times or more. The chain is built from TRBV11-3 and TRBJ2-7; 11 nucleotides line up with TRBD1. The germline V gene has CDR1 SGHNT and CDR2 YENEEA. With 2 bases clipped from V and 3 bases from J, the junction kept 3 bases outside the gene matches. The CDR3 is 15 residues long. The CDR3 protein is CASSLIGTGGYEQYF. The CDR3 DNA follows: TGTGCCAGCAGCTTAATCGGGACAGGGGGCTACGAGCAGTACTTC.

With respect to this clonotype: A far larger clone is one nucleotide away, so this likely arose from a read error. The rearrangement links TRBV12-3 or TRBV12-4 to TRBJ1-1, with D tentatively TRBD1 (5 bases). V dropped 5 bases and J dropped 7 bases, with 11 bases sitting between them. The CDR3 covers 12 residues. CDR3 sequence reads: CASSEAGGEAFF. For the CDR3, the DNA is TGTGCCAGCAGTGAAGCGGGGGGTGAAGCTTTCTTT.

This clonotype showed up many times. The chain recombines TRBV18 with TRBJ2-3, with D unclear. V lost 3 bases and J 2 bases, leaving 15 bases between the germline ends. Germline lookup yields CDR1 KGHSH and CDR2 LQKENI. This CDR3 is 16 amino acids long. The DNA of the CDR3 is TGTGCCAGCTCACCTTCGCAAAATCCCCTCACAGATACGCAGTATTTT. The encoded protein is CASSPSQNPLTDTQYF.

The sample holds many counts of this clonotype. CDR3 nucleotides: TGCGCCAGCAGCCATCCGAATTCACCCCTCCACTTT. Amino acid sequence: CASSHPNSPLHF. The chain uses TRBV4-1 and TRBJ1-6; D call uncertain. Germline V CDR1 and CDR2: MGHRA, YSYEKL. The ends were cut back, 3 bases at V and 7 bases at J, with 4 bases in the middle. The CDR3 is 12 residues long.

This clonotype was recorded at least ten times. The chain has TRBV27 and TRBJ1-2; the match to TRBD1 covers 7 bases. This CDR3 has 16 amino acids. CDR1 is MNHEY, CDR2 SMNVEV, per germline (reference sequence). Trimming took 5 bases from V and 5 from J; bases not matched to a gene: 14. The DNA of the CDR3 is TGTGCCAGCAGTCCGCGACCACAGGGGTCCTCGTATGGCTACACCTTC. This sequence encodes CASSPRPQGSSYGYTF.

This clonotype was observed many times. The V call is TRBV19, the J call TRBJ2-7; D tentatively fits TRBD1 or TRBD2 (5 bases each). The CDR3 contains 14 residues. V was pared by 3 bases and J by 0 bases, with 9 bases between. Germline CDR1 LNHDA, CDR2 SQIVND (reference sequence). CDR3 DNA sequence: TGTGCCAGTAGTATCCGGGGCCTCTCCTACGAGCAGTACTTC. Translated: CASSIRGLSYEQYF.

The table lists this clonotype with many counts. J is TRBJ1-6 and V is TRBV5-6; tentatively, D is TRBD1 (5 bases). The CDR3 totals 15 residues. Trimming pared 8 bases from V and 9 bases from J, leaving 21 bases between. The germline CDR1 and CDR2 sequences are SGHDT and YYEEEE. The DNA for the CDR3 is TGTGCCAGTCTTGATCGGGGCGAGTTGGCTTCACCCCTCCACTTT. Its translation: CASLDRGELASPLHF.

The J gene is TRBJ1-3, the V gene TRBV18, with 8 bases fitting TRBD1. This CDR3 has 16 residues. V lost 2 bases, J lost 0 bases, and 3 bases stayed unmatched. The germline gives CDR1 KGHSH, CDR2 LQKENI. The CDR3 loop is CASSPETGGSGNTIYF. In nucleotides, the CDR3 is TGTGCCAGCTCACCAGAAACAGGGGGCTCTGGAAACACCATATATTTT. Supplemented by reference TRBV18 and TRBJ1-3, the full variable domain reads NAGVMQNPRHLVRRRGQEARLRCSPMKGHSHVYWYRQLPEEGLKFMVYLQKENIIDESGMPKERFSAEFPKEGPSILRIQQVVRGDSAAYFCASSPETGGSGNTIYFGEGSWLTVV.

This clonotype has at least ten counts. This rearrangement joins TRBV24-1 to TRBJ1-1, with D unclear. The CDR3 is 12 residues long. From germline, CDR1 is KGHDR and CDR2 SFDVKD. The V gene lost 7 bases and the J gene lost 1 base, with 6 bases spanning the gap. In DNA form, the CDR3 reads TGTGCCACCAGGGGGAGGAACACTGAAGCTTTCTTT. It is translated as CATRGRNTEAFF.

In this sample, this clonotype turned up many times. The chain is built from TRBV2 and TRBJ1-1; TRBD1 agrees at 10 bases. The CDR3 consists of 16 residues. Trimming at V came to 8 bases and at J to 0 bases, leaving 9 bases not matched to a gene. Germline V CDR1 and CDR2: SNHLY, FYNNEI. CDR3 amino acids: CASLTGTGAMNTEAFF. CDR3 DNA sequence: TGTGCCAGCCTTACCGGGACAGGGGCCATGAACACTGAAGCTTTCTTT.

This clonotype was found many times. This rearrangement joins TRBV6-4 to TRBJ1-1, with D unresolved. Trimming removed 4 bases at V and 1 base at J, with 7 bases between. CDR3 length equals 13 residues. In germline, CDR1 is MRHNA, CDR2 SNTAGT. The CDR3: CASSVDGNTEAFF. CDR3 coding DNA: TGTGCCAGCAGTGTTGACGGGAACACTGAAGCTTTCTTT.

This clonotype was observed at least ten times. The V and J genes are TRBV19 and TRBJ1-1; D may be TRBD1 (6 bases). The CDR3 is 15 residues long. V shed 1 base and J shed 2 bases, with 11 bases lying between them. In germline, CDR1 is LNHDA, CDR2 SQIVND (reference sequence). CDR3 coding DNA: TGTGCCAGTAGTATAGCGGCAGGGGCCAACACTGAAGCTTTCTTT. Residues: CASSIAAGANTEAFF.

This clonotype appeared many times. The chain is built from TRBV6-2 or TRBV6-3 and TRBJ2-7; D may match TRBD1 or TRBD2 (5 bases each). Germline lookup yields CDR1 MNHEY and CDR2 SVGEGT. CDR3 length equals 15 residues. Trimming shortened V by 4 bases and J by 0 bases, and 13 bases separated the two germline ends. CDR3 protein: CASSLVPGTSYEQYF. DNA of the CDR3: TGTGCCAGCAGTTTGGTGCCGGGGACCTCCTACGAGCAGTACTTC.

This clonotype was counted many times. The chain links TRBV28 to TRBJ2-1; the match to TRBD1 covers 8 bases. Germline lookup yields CDR1 MDHEN and CDR2 SYDVKM. With 7 bases clipped from V and 1 base from J, the junction kept 6 bases outside the gene matches. CDR3 length equals 15 residues. The CDR3 nucleotides are TGTGCCAGCACAACAGGACAGGGATCCTACAATGAGCAGTTCTTC. Its translation: CASTTGQGSYNEQFF.

This clonotype appeared many times. The chain links TRBV28 to TRBJ2-6; D assignment may be TRBD1 or TRBD2 (5 bases each). V was clipped by 5 bases and J by 0 bases, with 11 bases between them. This CDR3 spans 16 amino acids. Germline CDR1 MDHEN, CDR2 SYDVKM. CDR3 in DNA: TGTGCCAGCAGTCTCTCAGGGAGCTCTGGGGCCAACGTCCTGACTTTC. This translates into CASSLSGSSGANVLTF.

In its sample, this clonotype was seen a few times. This rearrangement joins TRBV19 to TRBJ2-7; D gene uncertain. The CDR3 contains 13 residues. Trimming took off 3 bases at V and 6 bases at J, with 12 bases between the two ends. Looked up from germline, CDR1 is LNHDA and CDR2 is SQIVND (reference sequence). The CDR3 nucleotides are TGTGCCAGTAGTATCTCTTCTGGCTCCGAGCAGTACTTC. Translated, it gives CASSISSGSEQYF.

For this clonotype: This may arise from a read error, as a much more abundant clone is one base away. Since no conserved phenylalanine or tryptophan closes the CDR3, a read error is the likely cause. This rearrangement joins TRBV9 to TRBJ1-2; possible D gene TRBD1, 5 bases. Germline loops: CDR1 SGDLS, CDR2 YYNGEE. The CDR3 has 15 residues. Trimming left V 0 bases short and J 3 bases short, with 12 bases between. CDR3 residues: CASSVDGGLDYGYTS. In DNA, the CDR3 is TGTGCCAGCAGCGTAGACGGGGGACTGGACTATGGCTACACCTCC.

On this clonotype: Since a much larger clone is just one base distant, this may be a read error. The V gene is TRBV9, the J gene TRBJ1-2; 7 bases fit TRBD1. This CDR3 is 14 amino acids long. Germline CDR1 is SGDLS and CDR2 is YYNGEE. The chain's CDR3 is CVSSSRQGSWGYTF. CDR3 nucleotides: TGTGTCAGCAGCTCCCGACAGGGTTCTTGGGGCTACACCTTC. The full variable domain, rest sourced from reference TRBV9 and TRBJ1-2, is DSGVTQTPKHLITATGQRVTLRCSPRSGDLSVYWYQQSLDQGLQFLIQYYNGEERAKGNILERFSAQQFPDLHSELNLSSLELGDSALYFCVSSSRQGSWGYTFGSGTRLTVV.

This clonotype appeared many times. The rearrangement links TRBV28 to TRBJ1-5, with no clear D. The CDR3 has 15 residues. Germline lookup yields CDR1 MDHEN and CDR2 SYDVKM. V lost 2 bases and J 2 bases, leaving 10 bases between the germline ends. The CDR3 region is CASSLGRLGNQPQHF. DNA of the CDR3: TGTGCCAGCAGTTTAGGCAGGTTGGGCAATCAGCCCCAGCATTTT. The full variable domain, rest sourced from reference TRBV28 and TRBJ1-5, is DVKVTQSSRYLVKRTGEKVFLECVQDMDHENMFWYRQDPGLGLRLIYFSYDVKMKEKGDIPEGYSVSREKKERFSLILESASTNQTSMYLCASSLGRLGNQPQHFGDGTRLSIL.

This clonotype has a count of ten or more. The rearrangement links TRBV6-1 to TRBJ1-2, with TRBD1 identical over 12 bases. Germline CDR1 is MNHNS and CDR2 is SASEGT. This CDR3 is 14 amino acids long. The V and J ends lost 7 bases and 4 bases, in that order; junction bases with no gene match: 4. CDR3 coding DNA: TGTGCCAGCAAGGGACAGGGGGCAATCTATGGCTACACCTTC. Its translation is CASKGQGAIYGYTF.

This clonotype has a count of ten or more. The CDR3: CASSDVQINQPQHF. CDR3 sequence (DNA): TGTGCCAGCAGTGATGTACAGATTAATCAGCCCCAGCATTTT. The genes are TRBV6-1 and TRBJ1-5, with no clear D. Germline V CDR1 and CDR2: MNHNS, SASEGT. Between the trimmed V and J ends, which lost 3 bases and 4 bases, there was a span of 10 bases. The CDR3 contains 14 residues.

This clonotype was detected ten times or more. The chain employs TRBV3-1 and TRBJ2-3; D may be TRBD2 (6 bases). Germline loops: CDR1 LGHDT, CDR2 YNNKEL (reference sequence). The CDR3 is 17 amino acids. The ends were cut back, 2 bases at V and 1 base at J, with 16 bases in the middle. This CDR3 is CASSQKVRGGGTDTQYF. CDR3 DNA: TGTGCCAGCAGCCAAAAGGTGCGGGGCGGTGGCACAGATACGCAGTATTTT.

There are many counts of this clonotype. The CDR3 DNA reads TGTGCCACCGGGACTAGCGGGAGGGCCGACACCGGGGAGCTGTTTTTT. Protein: CATGTSGRADTGELFF. This rearrangement joins TRBV30 to TRBJ2-2; 16 positions match TRBD2. The trim removed 8 bases at V and 3 bases at J, leaving 6 bases unmatched. The V gene's germline CDR1 is GTSNPN and CDR2 SVGIG (reference sequence). The CDR3 length is 16 residues.